This T cell receptor beta chain came from a study of cytomegalovirus exposure and HLA in healthy donors. Study-wide background: In an early release, HLA-typed donors contributed roughly 85 million unique TCR sequences. The Caucasian-associated ancestry cluster held 80% to 90% of 398 genotyped donors. Study-wide results and limits: Being productive about 87% or about 30% of the time was typical of most TCR beta V segments in an earlier analysis.

As for this clone: The antigen is undetermined.

Researchers ran the PCR with 60 Vbeta and 13 Jbeta primers. In the original processing: Among the unique TCR beta chains that a later analysis counted, 75 million to 85 million in all, around 11 million were shared. Measured with immunoSEQ multiplex PCR; TCRdb has only the in-frame clones, and not every one. V and J calls and clone size are those listed in that table; D and trimming were worked out from the DNA. This table holds some 77,000 clones, 70% to 85% found once. The germline gives CDR1 GTSNPN, CDR2 SVGIG (reference sequence). The CDR3 loop spans 16 amino acids. The ends lost 0 bases at V and 3 bases at J; junction bases unmatched: 5.

V is TRBV30 and J is TRBJ2-1, with 10 bases that match TRBD2. This receptor was identified in a middle-aged woman in good health and CMV-seronegative. The sequenced sample consisted of PBMCs. The CDR3 bases are TGTGCCTGGAGTGTCCGGACTAGCGGTAACTACAATGAGCAGTTCTTC. Its protein product is CAWSVRTSGNYNEQFF.